These 25 T cell receptor beta chains share one sample of origin, sequenced in a study of cytomegalovirus exposure and HLA in healthy donors. The table came from immunoSEQ multiplex PCR; TCRdb's copy has only in-frame clones and leaves some out. The sample holds fewer than 200,000 clones; 80% to 90% are singletons and the top ten take 5.5% to 6%. Sequenced input: PBMCs. Every receptor here comes from a woman in her 30s in good health and CMV-seronegative.

This clone was seen a single time. The gene calls are TRBV27 and TRBJ2-7; D is perhaps TRBD1 or TRBD2 (5 bases each). Germline-derived CDR1 and CDR2 are MNHEY and SMNVEV (reference sequence). The CDR3 has 18 residues. Trimming removed 2 bases at V and 0 bases at J, with 20 bases between. The CDR3, as DNA: TGTGCCAGCAGTTTAGCGTACTCCCGGGACCGAAGCTCCTACGAGCAGTACTTC. It specifies CASSLAYSRDRSSYEQYF.

This clone has a handful of counts. J is TRBJ1-5 and V is TRBV10-3; D possibly corresponds to TRBD1 (6 bases). The CDR3 length is 14 residues. Germline V gene data show CDR1 as ENHRY and CDR2 as SYGVKD. Trimming shortened V by 6 bases and J by 3 bases, and 12 bases separated the two germline ends. The CDR3 sequence is CAISPNRDNQPQHF. DNA of the CDR3: TGTGCCATCAGCCCCAACAGGGACAATCAGCCCCAGCATTTT.

Concerning this clone itself: A read error may account for a junction end that differs from germline. The V call is TRBV15, the J call TRBJ2-5, with 7 bases matching TRBD1. The CDR3 is 13 residues long. CDR1 is LNHNV, CDR2 YYDKDF, per germline (reference sequence). The CDR3 loop is CATSRASGTAEHF. The CDR3 nucleotides read TGTGCCACCAGCAGGGCGTCCGGGACAGCCGAGCACTTC.

This chain joins TRBV9 and TRBJ2-3, with a weak D call TRBD2 (6 bases). The germline gives CDR1 SGDLS, CDR2 YYNGEE. The V and J ends lost 1 base and 7 bases respectively, with 19 bases between them. The CDR3 spans 16 residues. CDR3 region: CASSVYGGEVLNTQYF. The CDR3, as DNA: TGTGCCAGCAGCGTATACGGCGGGGAAGTCCTGAATACGCAGTATTTT.

This chain links TRBV6-5 with TRBJ1-5; D is perhaps TRBD1 (6 bases). The CDR3 consists of 14 residues. Trimming left V 9 bases short and J 3 bases short, with 15 bases between. In germline, CDR1 is MNHEY, CDR2 SVGAGI. The CDR3 spells CASRMDSSNQPQHF. The CDR3 bases are TGTGCCAGTCGGATGGACAGCTCCAATCAGCCCCAGCATTTT.

V is TRBV18 and J is TRBJ2-7; D not certain. Germline V gives CDR1 KGHSH, CDR2 LQKENI. The CDR3 has 16 amino acids. V lost 1 base and J lost 1, with 14 bases in between. The CDR3 coding sequence is TGTGCCAGCTCACCACTATTCACCGCGACATCCTACGAGCAGTACTTC. It yields the protein CASSPLFTATSYEQYF.

The chain combines TRBV4-3 with TRBJ1-2; a weak D match, TRBD1 (5 bases). Trimming shortened V by 1 base and J by 7 bases, and 19 bases separated the two germline ends. This CDR3 spans 16 amino acids. Germline CDR1 LGHNA, CDR2 YSLEER. The DNA for the CDR3 is TGCGCCAGCAGCCAAGTTCCGACGGGATCTAGGGGTGGCTACACCTTC. Amino acids: CASSQVPTGSRGGYTF.

This clone was picked up a small number of times. CDR3 DNA sequence: TGTGCCAGCAGTCCGGACACTAGGTTCAATCAGCCCCAGCATTTT. Its translation is CASSPDTRFNQPQHF. The gene calls are TRBV27 and TRBJ1-5; tentatively, D is TRBD1 (5 bases). This CDR3 has 15 residues. The germline V gene has CDR1 MNHEY and CDR2 SMNVEV (reference sequence). Trimming removed 5 bases from V and 3 bases from J, with 14 bases in between.

This chain links TRBV19 with TRBJ2-7; D is ambiguous. CDR3 length: 13 amino acids. V was pared by 1 base and J by 4 bases, with 8 bases between. Germline CDR1 and CDR2: LNHDA and SQIVND (reference sequence). The CDR3 DNA reads TGTGCCAGTAGTATAGCCCTGGGGTACGAGCAGTACTTC. Protein product: CASSIALGYEQYF.

The V gene is TRBV28, the J gene TRBJ2-7; 8 nucleotides match TRBD1. The CDR3 consists of 14 residues. Germline CDR1 is MDHEN and CDR2 is SYDVKM. Losses at the gene ends were 6 bases for V and 6 bases for J; bases not matched to a gene: 10. The CDR3 spells CASSVPGQVAEQYF. Written as DNA, the CDR3 is TGTGCCAGCAGCGTACCGGGACAGGTCGCCGAGCAGTACTTC. Full variable domain (outside the CDR3, taken from reference TRBV28 and TRBJ2-7): DVKVTQSSRYLVKRTGEKVFLECVQDMDHENMFWYRQDPGLGLRLIYFSYDVKMKEKGDIPEGYSVSREKKERFSLILESASTNQTSMYLCASSVPGQVAEQYFGPGTRLTVT.

This chain uses TRBV7-8 with TRBJ2-7, with TRBD2 identical over 12 bases. The V gene's germline CDR1 is SGHVS and CDR2 FQNEAQ. V lost 3 bases, J lost 3 bases, and 6 bases stayed unmatched. CDR3 size: 16 residues. The DNA for the CDR3 is TGTGCCAGCAGCTTGTCACTAGCGGGAGGTCTCTACGAGCAGTACTTC. Translation gives CASSLSLAGGLYEQYF.

The chain employs TRBV4-3 and TRBJ2-7, with D possibly matching TRBD2 (6 bases). Trimming cost V 0 bases and J 0 bases, with 12 bases left between them. The CDR3 runs to 16 residues. The germline gives CDR1 LGHNA, CDR2 YSLEER. The CDR3 protein is CASSQESGSPSYEQYF. The CDR3 bases are TGCGCCAGCAGCCAAGAAAGCGGGTCTCCCTCCTACGAGCAGTACTTC.

The chain combines TRBV5-1 with TRBJ1-1; tentatively, D is TRBD1 (6 bases). The CDR3 has 14 residues. Germline CDR1 is SGHRS and CDR2 is YFSETQ. V was pared by 7 bases and J by 3 bases, with 16 bases between. The CDR3: CASGTGTFDTEAFF. In DNA form, the CDR3 reads TGCGCCAGCGGAACCGGGACATTCGACACTGAAGCTTTCTTT.

V is TRBV14 and J is TRBJ2-1, with 9 bases aligning to TRBD2. Trimming removed 5 bases from V and 7 bases from J; junction bases left unmatched: 6. There are 14 residues in the CDR3. Per germline, CDR1 SGHDN and CDR2 FVKESK. The CDR3 DNA is TGTGCCAGCAGCGCTAGCGGGAATCTAAATGAGCAGTTCTTC. Amino acid sequence: CASSASGNLNEQFF. The variable domain in full, completed from reference TRBV14 and TRBJ2-1, reads EAGVTQFPSHSVIEKGQTVTLRCDPISGHDNLYWYRRVMGKEIKFLLHFVKESKQDESGMPNNRFLAERTGGTYSTLKVQPAELEDSGVYFCASSASGNLNEQFFGPGTRLTVL.

By proportion, this clone is hyperexpanded. The chain links TRBV6-4 to TRBJ2-2; D is unclear. Trimming cost V 4 bases and J 0 bases, with 3 bases left between them. This CDR3 has 13 amino acids. The V gene's germline CDR1 is MRHNA and CDR2 SNTAGT. The CDR3 bases are TGTGCCAGCAGTGTCTCGAACACCGGGGAGCTGTTTTTT. Translating it yields CASSVSNTGELFF.

The V and J genes are TRBV5-1 and TRBJ2-1; D gene uncertain. The CDR3 sequence is 15 residues long. The germline V and J ends were trimmed by 0 bases and 0 bases, with 7 bases remaining between them. From germline, CDR1 is SGHRS and CDR2 YFSETQ. The CDR3 region has the DNA TGCGCCAGCAGCTTGGTGTCCTTCTCCTACAATGAGCAGTTCTTC. It translates to CASSLVSFSYNEQFF.

In this sample, this clone turned up a few times. This sequence joins TRBV2 and TRBJ2-1; D is uncertain. CDR3 length equals 14 residues. V was trimmed by 5 bases and J by 6 bases, leaving 14 bases between them. Looked up from germline, CDR1 is SNHLY and CDR2 is FYNNEI. Written as DNA, the CDR3 is TGTGCCAGCAGTCGCGAATTAAAGGGCAATGAGCAGTTCTTC. Its translation: CASSRELKGNEQFF.

The chain recombines TRBV4-1 with TRBJ2-1; perhaps TRBD2 as D (6 bases). This CDR3 spans 15 amino acids. In germline, CDR1 is MGHRA, CDR2 YSYEKL. Trimming pared 2 bases from V and 4 bases from J, leaving 12 bases between. CDR3 DNA: TGCGCCAGCAGCCAATCGGGACTTGTTTACAATGAGCAGTTCTTC. Amino acids: CASSQSGLVYNEQFF.

The chain recombines TRBV4-2 with TRBJ2-7, with TRBD2 matching over 8 bases. CDR1 is LGHNA, CDR2 YNFKEQ, per germline. The CDR3 runs to 14 residues. J was trimmed by 0 bases and V by 3 bases; bases with no gene match: 1. This CDR3 reads CASSHGTSSYEQYF. In nucleotides, the CDR3 is TGTGCCAGCAGCCATGGGACTAGCTCCTACGAGCAGTACTTC.

The chain couples TRBV11-2 to TRBJ2-1; D may match TRBD1 or TRBD2 (5 bases each). This CDR3 has 11 residues. Trimming removed 7 bases from V and 7 bases from J, with 8 bases in between. Germline CDR1 reads SGHAT; CDR2 reads FQNNGV. CDR3 bases: TGTGCCAGCATGTGGGGGAATGAGCAGTTCTTC. Its translation is CASMWGNEQFF. The full variable domain, its missing parts supplied by reference TRBV11-2 and TRBJ2-1, is EAGVAQSPRYKIIEKRQSVAFWCNPISGHATLYWYQQILGQGPKLLIQFQNNGVVDDSQLPKDRFSAERLKGVDSTLKIQPAKLEDSAVYLCASMWGNEQFFGPGTRLTVL.

This clone was recorded only once. This chain connects TRBV7-2 to TRBJ2-7; TRBD2 might be the D (6 bases). The V end lost 1 base, the J end lost 6 bases, and 13 bases lay between the germline ends. CDR1 is SGHTA, CDR2 FQGNSA, per germline. This CDR3 region has 14 residues. The CDR3 here is CASSLVAGSAEQYF. CDR3 DNA sequence: TGTGCCAGCAGCTTAGTTGCGGGGAGTGCCGAGCAGTACTTC.

V usage is TRBV14 and J usage is TRBJ2-4, with 9 bases matching TRBD1. Germline CDR1 and CDR2: SGHDN and FVKESK. The CDR3 extends over 15 amino acids. Losses at the gene ends were 4 bases for V and 8 bases for J; bases not matched to a gene: 9. The CDR3 sequence is CASSRTGGVGDIQYF. The DNA of the CDR3 is TGTGCCAGCAGCCGCACAGGGGGCGTTGGAGACATTCAGTACTTC. The full variable domain, rest sourced from reference TRBV14 and TRBJ2-4, is EAGVTQFPSHSVIEKGQTVTLRCDPISGHDNLYWYRRVMGKEIKFLLHFVKESKQDESGMPNNRFLAERTGGTYSTLKVQPAELEDSGVYFCASSRTGGVGDIQYFGAGTRLSVL.

The V gene is TRBV30, the J gene TRBJ1-1; D remains ambiguous. Trimming removed 5 bases at V and 0 bases at J, with 13 bases between. Germline V gene data show CDR1 as GTSNPN and CDR2 as SVGIG (reference sequence). The CDR3 length is 14 residues. The CDR3 DNA reads as TGTGCCTGGTCATCAGTACCCTTGAACACTGAAGCTTTCTTT. Residues: CAWSSVPLNTEAFF.

The chain is built from TRBV6-5 and TRBJ2-1; 8 nucleotides line up with TRBD2. Per the germline V gene, CDR1 is MNHEY and CDR2 is SVGAGI. CDR3 length: 14 amino acids. V lost 6 bases to trimming and J lost 7 bases; unmatched junction nucleotides: 8. CDR3 DNA: TGTGCCAGCAGGCCCTTAGCGGGAAGTAATGAGCAGTTCTTC. Its translation is CASRPLAGSNEQFF.

V gene TRBV2 combines with J gene TRBJ2-1, with D possibly TRBD2 on 5 matching bases. The CDR3 consists of 14 residues. Germline V gene data show CDR1 as SNHLY and CDR2 as FYNNEI. V lost 8 bases to trimming and J lost 6 bases, with 17 bases between them. The CDR3 DNA sequence: TGTGCCAGCTCGAAGGGTTTAGGAGGCAATGAGCAGTTCTTC. This sequence encodes CASSKGLGGNEQFF. Variable domain in full (rest from reference TRBV2 and TRBJ2-1): EPEVTQTPSHQVTQMGQEVILRCVPISNHLYFYWYRQILGQKVEFLVSFYNNEISEKSEIFDDQFSVERPDGSNFTLKIRSTKLEDSAMYFCASSKGLGGNEQFFGPGTRLTVL.